The sequence of this T cell receptor beta chain was determined in a study of identical twins. A universal primer site was created by template switching, with the cDNA bearing unique molecular identifiers. In TCRdb, the 5' RACE reads were re-called with MiXCR into one record per CDR3 protein. Of approximately 600,000 distinct CDR3 sequences detected, roughly 6.6% appear once; the ten largest clones hold 1.6%. A remark on this clonotype: Its antigen is still unknown.

Findings and limits, study-wide: There were fewer insertions in abundant cord blood beta clonotypes, but memory repertoires showed no such pattern. Excess sharing between twins was weaker in beta out-of-frame sequences.

Germline V CDR1 and CDR2: DFQATT, SNEGSKA (reference sequence). The CDR3 runs 12 residues. The sample was also reused in another study, on yellow fever vaccine responses in identical twins.

This clonotype originated in a woman aged 18 to 35 in good health. The V call is TRBV20-1, the J call TRBJ1-1; 7 nucleotides agree with TRBD1. Sequencing was done on a sample of PBMCs. This CDR3 is CRVTGINTEAFF. CDR3 DNA: TGCAGGGTGACAGGGATAAACACTGAAGCTTTCTTT.